These 29 T cell receptor beta chains were sequenced from one sample in a study of metastatic and nonmetastatic thyroid tumors. TCRdb re-analyzed the PCR reads using MiXCR. The table lists tens of thousands of clones, about an eighth of them singletons. No treatment had been given to any patient before thyroid surgery. Sequencing was done on a sample of blood. The receptors stem from a female donor with papillary thyroid cancer or a benign thyroid nodule (not recorded which). Some clones in this sample may be carry-over from other donors' samples.

This clone has just a few counts. The chain is built from TRBV2 and TRBJ1-2, with 8 bases lining up with TRBD1. CDR3 length: 14 residues. Germline V gives CDR1 SNHLY, CDR2 FYNNEI. V was pared by 7 bases and J by 8 bases, with 12 bases of the junction left unmatched. The CDR3: CASIYFQTGVGYTF. In DNA, the CDR3 is TGTGCCAGCATTTATTTTCAGACAGGGGTCGGCTACACCTTC.

This clone was observed at least ten times. The chain is built from TRBV5-1 and TRBJ2-1; 11 nucleotides align to TRBD2. CDR3 length: 15 amino acids. CDR1 and CDR2 (germline): SGHRS, YFSETQ. V was clipped by 4 bases and J by 5 bases; unmatched bases: 5. The CDR3 region is CASSPTSGSHNEQFF. The DNA for the CDR3 is TGCGCCAGCAGCCCTACTAGCGGGAGCCACAATGAGCAGTTCTTC.

This clone was found many times. V is TRBV7-3 and J is TRBJ1-6; the D is unclear. CDR3 length equals 13 residues. Trimming removed 0 bases at V and 8 bases at J, with 5 bases between. Germline CDR1 SGHTA, CDR2 FQGTGA. DNA for the CDR3: TGTGCCAGCAGCTTAACCCTAGATTCACCCCTCCACTTT. Encoded protein: CASSLTLDSPLHF.

This chain's CDR3 is CAGSGTDTGELFF. For the CDR3, the DNA is TGTGCCGGCTCCGGGACAGACACCGGGGAGCTGTTTTTT. The chain employs TRBV6-2 or TRBV6-3 and TRBJ2-2, with 7 bases lining up with TRBD1. J was trimmed by 3 bases and V by 11 bases; bases with no gene match: 6. This CDR3 is 13 amino acids long. Germline V CDR1 and CDR2: MNHEY, SVGEGT.

Many counts were recorded for this clone. A much larger clone lies a single base off, so this may be a read error. Other DNA sequences within the sample encode an identical CDR3. The chain links TRBV28 to TRBJ2-7; D not resolved. CDR1 is MDHEN and CDR2 is SYDVKM in the germline V gene. This CDR3 region has 11 residues. CDR3 DNA: TGTGCCAGCAGTCTGGGGTACGAGCAGTACTTT. The encoded protein is CASSLGYEQYF. Using reference TRBV28 and TRBJ2-7 for the parts outside the CDR3, the full variable domain is DVKVTQSSRYLVKRTGEKVFLECVQDMDHENMFWYRQDPGLGLRLIYFSYDVKMKEKGDIPEGYSVSREKKERFSLILESASTNQTSMYLCASSLGYEQYFGPGTRLTVT.

The sample holds many counts of this clone. The rearrangement uses TRBV25-1 and TRBJ1-4, with D tentatively TRBD1 (6 bases). Germline lookup yields CDR1 MGHDK and CDR2 SYGVNS. V was clipped by 3 bases and J by 7 bases, with 21 bases between them. This CDR3 has 17 residues. The CDR3: CASSDPRWRGAGEKLFF. The CDR3 coding sequence is TGTGCCAGCAGTGACCCGCGGTGGAGGGGGGCCGGTGAAAAACTGTTTTTT.

This clone occurred many times. This chain joins TRBV27 and TRBJ2-2, with unresolved D. There are 16 residues in the CDR3. Between the trimmed V and J ends, which lost 0 bases and 7 bases, there was a span of 15 bases. CDR1 and CDR2 (germline): MNHEY, SMNVEV (reference sequence). CDR3 amino acids: CASSLSWARRSGELFF. CDR3 DNA sequence: TGTGCCAGCAGTTTATCGTGGGCCCGCAGGAGCGGGGAGCTGTTTTTT.

The J gene is TRBJ2-5, the V gene TRBV6-1; D may be TRBD1 (6 bases). The germline gives CDR1 MNHNS, CDR2 SASEGT. V shed 2 bases and J shed 7 bases, with 11 bases lying between them. This CDR3 is 13 amino acids long. CDR3 in DNA: TGTGCCAGCAGTGAACCAGGGGCAGGGACCCAGTACTTC. Translation gives CASSEPGAGTQYF.

The sample holds many counts of this clone. V and J are TRBV10-3 and TRBJ2-1, with 13 bases matching TRBD2. Per germline, CDR1 ENHRY and CDR2 SYGVKD. This CDR3 has 16 amino acids. V lost 10 bases to trimming and J lost 7 bases; unmatched junction nucleotides: 13. The CDR3 here is CATRTGTSGDVNEQFF. The CDR3 coding sequence is TGTGCCACCAGGACAGGGACTAGCGGGGATGTAAATGAGCAGTTCTTC.

About this clone itself: This may be a read error, as it is one base from a much larger clone. Distinct nucleotide sequences in the sample also encode this CDR3. This rearrangement joins TRBV2 to TRBJ1-2; D unresolved. CDR3 length: 12 amino acids. Germline V gives CDR1 SNHLY, CDR2 FYNNEI. CDR3 DNA: TGTGCCAGCAGTGACAGAATCTATGGCTACACTTTC. Protein sequence: CASSDRIYGYTF. Based on the CDR3 plus reference TRBV2 and TRBJ1-2, the full variable domain is EPEVTQTPSHQVTQMGQEVILRCVPISNHLYFYWYRQILGQKVEFLVSFYNNEISEKSEIFDDQFSVERPDGSNFTLKIRSTKLEDSAMYFCASSDRIYGYTFGSGTRLTVV.

This clone is classed as medium-sized (0.01 to 0.1%). The rearrangement links TRBV19 to TRBJ2-7; D might be TRBD1 (5 bases). Trimming cost V 4 bases and J 2 bases, with 9 bases left between them. This CDR3 comprises 13 residues. The V gene's germline CDR1 is LNHDA and CDR2 SQIVND (reference sequence). CDR3 amino acids: CASSTQGPYEQYF. CDR3 coding DNA: TGTGCCAGTAGTACTCAGGGTCCCTACGAGCAGTACTTC.

This clone has a count of ten or more. The chain uses TRBV11-1 and TRBJ2-5; the D gene is possibly TRBD2 (6 bases). Germline CDR1 SGHAT, CDR2 FQDESV (reference sequence). CDR3 length equals 14 residues. Trimming removed 5 bases from V and 2 bases from J, with 12 bases in between. In nucleotides, the CDR3 is TGTGCCAGCAGCGACGTCGGGGGACAAGAGACCCAGTACTTC. It codes for CASSDVGGQETQYF.

The genes are TRBV7-8 and TRBJ1-5, with TRBD1 matching over 7 bases. V shed 1 base and J 0 bases; nucleotides not matched to a gene: 9. Germline values: CDR1 SGHVS, CDR2 FQNEAQ. This CDR3 spans 18 amino acids. For the CDR3, the DNA is TGTGCCAGCAGCTTAGGCGCAGGGGGGGGTTATAGCAATCAGCCCCAGCATTTT. Translation: CASSLGAGGGYSNQPQHF.

This clone has ten or more counts. This chain links TRBV27 with TRBJ2-1; D call uncertain. The CDR3 length is 14 residues. Per germline, CDR1 MNHEY and CDR2 SMNVEV (reference sequence). V shed 0 bases and J shed 7 bases, with 10 bases lying between them. CDR3 coding DNA: TGTGCCAGCAGTTTATCGGGGAAGTTGAATGAGCAGTTCTTC. Residues: CASSLSGKLNEQFF.

As concerns this clone: A much larger clone differs by one base, so this may be a read error. This chain uses TRBV7-3 with TRBJ1-1, with no clear D. Germline CDR1 is SGHTA and CDR2 is FQGTGA. Between the trimmed V and J ends, which lost 5 bases and 4 bases, there was a span of 17 bases. The CDR3 has 15 amino acids. The CDR3: CASSAFGPMSTEAFF. CDR3 DNA: TGTGCCAGCAGCGCATTTGGACCGATGAGCACTGAAGCTTTCTTT.

The sample holds many counts of this clone. This chain connects TRBV28 to TRBJ2-7; TRBD1 might be the D (6 bases). Between the trimmed V and J ends, which lost 6 bases and 2 bases, there was a span of 11 bases. The germline V gene encodes CDR1 MDHEN and CDR2 SYDVKM. The CDR3 covers 13 residues. DNA of the CDR3: TGTGCCAGCAGGGTCGCAGGGGCCTACGAGCAGTACTTC. As protein: CASRVAGAYEQYF.

J is TRBJ1-4 and V is TRBV25-1; TRBD1 matches 7 bases. V shed 2 bases and J 8 bases; nucleotides not matched to a gene: 5. Germline loops: CDR1 MGHDK, CDR2 SYGVNS. This CDR3 has 14 amino acids. The CDR3 loop is CASSEQGVWEKLFF. CDR3 in DNA: TGTGCCAGCAGTGAACAGGGGGTTTGGGAAAAACTGTTTTTT.

This clone was seen ten or more times. V usage is TRBV27 and J usage is TRBJ2-7; 8 bases are shared with TRBD2. CDR1 and CDR2 (germline): MNHEY, SMNVEV (reference sequence). Unmatched junction bases numbered 6, after V lost 2 bases and J lost 0 bases. The CDR3 is 16 residues long. CDR3 nucleotide sequence: TGTGCCAGCAGTTTAGCTAGCGGGTTGAGCTCCTACGAGCAGTACTTC. Its translation is CASSLASGLSSYEQYF.

This clone was detected ten times or more. This chain uses TRBV5-8 with TRBJ1-5; D possibly corresponds to TRBD1 (6 bases). The CDR3 extends over 15 amino acids. V dropped 2 bases and J dropped 5 bases, with 14 bases sitting between them. Germline-derived CDR1 and CDR2 are SGHTS and YDEGEE. CDR3 in amino acids: CASSLVRGQHQPQHF. CDR3 DNA: TGTGCCAGCAGCTTAGTCAGGGGTCAGCATCAGCCCCAGCATTTT.

This clone was observed at least ten times. Germline is not matched at one junction end, which may reflect a read error. Additional DNA sequences in this sample encode the identical CDR3. The CDR3 coding sequence is TGTGCCAGCAGCCGGACAGGGGACGGCACAGATACACAGTATTTT. It encodes CASSRTGDGTDTQYF. The genes are TRBV7-3 and TRBJ2-3; 9 bases align to TRBD1. Germline CDR1 and CDR2: SGHTA and FQGTGA. There are 15 residues in the CDR3.

This clone was picked up many times. The chain carries TRBV7-3 and TRBJ2-5, with 12 bases aligning to TRBD2. V shed 2 bases, J shed 4 bases, and the junction held 2 bases outside the gene matches. CDR1 is SGHTA and CDR2 is FQGTGA in the germline V gene. The CDR3 length is 15 residues. CDR3 loop: CASSLLAGGPETQYF. CDR3 bases: TGTGCCAGCAGCTTACTAGCGGGAGGGCCAGAGACCCAGTACTTC.

This clone was seen only a few times. The chain combines TRBV6-1 with TRBJ1-1, with 9 bases aligning to TRBD1. Germline-derived CDR1 and CDR2 are MNHNS and SASEGT. This CDR3 spans 15 amino acids. With V trimmed by 7 bases and J by 6 bases, 12 bases remained unmatched. In nucleotides, the CDR3 is TGTGCCAGCATCCAAATGGGAGACAGGGGGGCTGAAGCTTTCTTT. Encoded protein: CASIQMGDRGAEAFF.

This clone came up many times. The rearrangement uses TRBV10-3 and TRBJ2-1, with a tentative D call TRBD2 (5 bases). The V gene's germline CDR1 is ENHRY and CDR2 SYGVKD. Between the trimmed V and J ends, which lost 3 bases and 2 bases, there was a span of 11 bases. This CDR3 contains 15 residues. In DNA, the CDR3 is TGTGCCATCAGTGAAGAGGGTCAGCCCTACAATGAGCAGTTCTTC. Residues: CAISEEGQPYNEQFF.

This clone showed up just a few times. The V call is TRBV28, the J call TRBJ2-7, with unresolved D. The V end lost 6 bases, the J end lost 3 bases, and 15 bases lay between the germline ends. Per germline, CDR1 MDHEN and CDR2 SYDVKM. The CDR3 sequence is 14 residues long. The CDR3 DNA is TGTGCCAGCAGGAGCCGAGGCCCTGACTACGAGCAGTACTTC. As protein: CASRSRGPDYEQYF. The full variable domain, with the rest looked up from reference TRBV28 and TRBJ2-7, is DVKVTQSSRYLVKRTGEKVFLECVQDMDHENMFWYRQDPGLGLRLIYFSYDVKMKEKGDIPEGYSVSREKKERFSLILESASTNQTSMYLCASRSRGPDYEQYFGPGTRLTVT.

V usage is TRBV12-3 or TRBV12-4 and J usage is TRBJ2-7; D is ambiguous. This CDR3 region has 12 residues. V gave up 5 bases and J gave up 1 base, with 6 bases separating them. The CDR3 is CASSPRSYEQYF. DNA for the CDR3: TGTGCCAGCAGTCCCCGATCCTACGAGCAGTACTTC.

At least ten counts were recorded for this clone. The chain has TRBV5-1 and TRBJ2-2; tentative D call: TRBD2 (6 bases). The length of the CDR3 is 15 residues. V was cut by 2 bases and J by 7 bases, with 15 bases left in between. Germline CDR1 reads SGHRS; CDR2 reads YFSETQ. CDR3 bases: TGCGCCAGCAGCTTCTCGGGAGAGCCCGGCGGGGAGCTGTTTTTT. Translation gives CASSFSGEPGGELFF. Variable domain in full (rest from reference TRBV5-1 and TRBJ2-2): KAGVTQTPRYLIKTRGQQVTLSCSPISGHRSVSWYQQTPGQGLQFLFEYFSETQRNKGNFPGRFSGRQFSNSRSEMNVSTLELGDSALYLCASSFSGEPGGELFFGEGSRLTVL.

This clone has a count of ten or more. The rearrangement joins TRBV14 to TRBJ2-7; 9 bases agree with TRBD1. After removal of 7 bases from V and 2 bases from J, the junction contained 6 bases not matched to a gene. Per germline, CDR1 SGHDN and CDR2 FVKESK. The CDR3 loop spans 14 amino acids. The CDR3 DNA is TGTGCCAGCAACCGACAGGGGGTCGCCTACGAGCAGTACTTC. As protein: CASNRQGVAYEQYF.

Ten or more counts support this clone. The genes are TRBV30 and TRBJ2-1; unclear D gene. CDR1 and CDR2 (germline): GTSNPN, SVGIG (reference sequence). Trimming removed 0 bases at V and 5 bases at J, with 11 bases between. This CDR3 has 14 residues. The CDR3 DNA is TGTGCCTGGAGTGTAGGATGGAAGCACAATGAGCAGTTCTTC. This sequence encodes CAWSVGWKHNEQFF.

This clone was observed many times. The chain joins TRBV6-4 to TRBJ2-6, with 9 bases aligning to TRBD1. With V trimmed by 5 bases and J by 2 bases, 4 bases remained unmatched. Germline V lookup: CDR1 MRHNA, CDR2 SNTAGT. This CDR3 has 16 amino acids. CDR3 in DNA: TGTGCCAGCAGTTCAACAGGGGGCGCTGGGGCCAACGTCCTGACTTTC. Amino acids: CASSSTGGAGANVLTF.